The 23 T cell receptor beta chains reported below all come from one sample, sequenced in a study of technical replicates of blood from a few donors. Here immunoSEQ multiplex PCR was the method, and the copy in TCRdb shows in-frame clones only, minus some. Of some 57,000 clones listed, just under 90% are singletons. The sequencing input was PBMCs. These receptors all stem from a human donor in good health. Some clones in this sample may be carry-over from other donors' samples.

This chain uses TRBV19 with TRBJ1-5, with D unresolved. The CDR3 loop spans 15 amino acids. Looked up from germline, CDR1 is LNHDA and CDR2 is SQIVND (reference sequence). V lost 4 bases and J lost 2, with 12 bases in between. The CDR3 here is CASSNSGPGNQPQHF. The CDR3 DNA reads TGTGCCAGTAGTAATTCAGGCCCCGGCAATCAGCCCCAGCATTTT.

This clone appeared once. The chain uses TRBV7-3 and TRBJ1-4; tentatively, D is TRBD1 (6 bases). V was cut by 5 bases and J by 3 bases, with 7 bases left in between. The CDR3 is made up of 13 amino acids. Germline assignment: CDR1 SGHTA and CDR2 FQGTGA. The CDR3: CASSTGSNEKLFF. DNA for the CDR3: TGTGCCAGCAGCACAGGGTCTAATGAAAAACTGTTTTTT.

V and J are TRBV30 and TRBJ2-7; maybe TRBD1 (5 bases). Between the trimmed V and J ends, which lost 3 bases and 2 bases, there was a span of 20 bases. CDR1 is GTSNPN, CDR2 SVGIG, per germline (reference sequence). The length of the CDR3 is 16 residues. The CDR3: CAWSPAGIYKTYEQYF. Here the CDR3 DNA reads TGTGCCTGGAGCCCGGCAGGGATCTACAAGACCTACGAGCAGTACTTC.

The chain joins TRBV18 to TRBJ1-5, with 7 nucleotides matching TRBD1. V lost 5 bases and J lost 7; bases outside the gene matches: 5. The CDR3 has 13 residues. The germline V gene has CDR1 KGHSH and CDR2 LQKENI. DNA for the CDR3: TGTGCCAGCTCAGACAGGGTGGGGCAGCCCCAGCATTTT. This sequence encodes CASSDRVGQPQHF.

A note on this clone: The same CDR3 can be traced to other DNA sequences in this sample. The V call is TRBV7-9, the J call TRBJ2-7; D is possibly TRBD1 (6 bases). CDR1 is SEHNR, CDR2 FQNEAQ, per germline (reference sequence). Trimming removed 1 base at V and 4 bases at J, with 8 bases between. This CDR3 comprises 13 residues. CDR3 sequence (DNA): TGTGCCAGCAGCTTAGGCGGACAGTACGAGCAGTACTTC. This translates into CASSLGGQYEQYF.

This sequence joins TRBV6-6 and TRBJ2-2; weak D call: TRBD2 (5 bases). The CDR3 sequence is 16 residues long. Germline loops: CDR1 MNHNY, CDR2 SVGAGI (reference sequence). V shed 5 bases and J shed 0 bases, with 13 bases lying between them. CDR3 sequence reads: CASSPFSVANTGELFF. DNA for the CDR3: TGTGCCAGCAGTCCCTTTAGCGTCGCGAACACCGGGGAGCTGTTTTTT.

This clone was seen once. The chain is built from TRBV7-3 and TRBJ2-2; a weak D match, TRBD2 (7 bases). Germline lookup yields CDR1 SGHTA and CDR2 FQGTGA. CDR3 size: 14 residues. Trimming pared 9 bases from V and 4 bases from J, leaving 15 bases between. The DNA of the CDR3 is TGTGCCAGTACAAGGGGGGGGACCACCGGGGAGCTGTTTTTT. It encodes CASTRGGTTGELFF. The complete variable domain, with remaining parts taken from reference TRBV7-3 and TRBJ2-2, reads GAGVSQTPSNKVTEKGKYVELRCDPISGHTALYWYRQSLGQGPEFLIYFQGTGAADDSGLPNDRFFAVRPEGSVSTLKIQRTERGDSAVYLCASTRGGTTGELFFGEGSRLTVL.

V gene TRBV7-9 combines with J gene TRBJ1-1; D gene ambiguous. This CDR3 comprises 13 residues. In germline, CDR1 is SEHNR, CDR2 FQNEAQ (reference sequence). The germline V and J ends were trimmed by 3 bases and 1 base, with 6 bases remaining between them. CDR3 sequence reads: CASSFTENTEAFF. CDR3 in DNA: TGTGCCAGCAGCTTTACAGAGAACACTGAAGCTTTCTTT.

The chain links TRBV29-1 to TRBJ2-3; D not certain. The germline gives CDR1 SQVTM, CDR2 ANQGSEA. With 3 bases removed from V and 1 base from J, the gap between germline ends came to 8 bases. The CDR3 has 13 amino acids. The CDR3 loop reads CSVERGRTDTQYF. The CDR3 DNA follows: TGCAGCGTTGAGCGCGGCCGCACAGATACGCAGTATTTT.

J is TRBJ1-5 and V is TRBV11-2; a weak D match, TRBD1 (5 bases). Trimming cost V 1 base and J 5 bases, with 9 bases left between them. Germline CDR1 SGHAT, CDR2 FQNNGV. CDR3 size: 14 residues. Here the CDR3 reads CASSLGQGDQPQHF. For the CDR3, the DNA is TGTGCCAGCAGCTTAGGCCAGGGTGATCAGCCCCAGCATTTT.

The rearrangement uses TRBV4-3 and TRBJ2-7; 11 bases are a match to TRBD2. Germline CDR1 reads LGHNA; CDR2 reads YSLEER. V was pared by 4 bases and J by 4 bases, with 9 bases of the junction left unmatched. This CDR3 has 16 residues. In DNA, the CDR3 is TGCGCCAGCAGCCCGAGCATAGCGGGAGGGCCTTACGAGCAGTACTTC. Protein sequence: CASSPSIAGGPYEQYF.

This clone was seen just once. The gene calls are TRBV6-5 and TRBJ2-2; 10 nucleotides align to TRBD1. The V gene end was trimmed by 4 bases and the J gene end by 4 bases; junction bases not matched to a gene: 3. Looked up from germline, CDR1 is MNHEY and CDR2 is SVGAGI. The CDR3 is 15 residues long. CDR3 DNA: TGTGCCAGCAGTTTTCGGACAGGGGGCACCGGGGAGCTGTTTTTT. It specifies CASSFRTGGTGELFF.

The chain carries TRBV6-4 and TRBJ1-2; D is undetermined. Trimming left V 3 bases short and J 13 bases short, with 15 bases between. This CDR3 is 12 amino acids long. CDR1 is MRHNA, CDR2 SNTAGT, per germline. The CDR3 here is CASSESGVGFTF. The CDR3 DNA reads as TGTGCCAGCAGTGAGTCCGGGGTCGGGTTCACCTTC.

The gene calls are TRBV7-9 and TRBJ2-1, with TRBD2 matching over 13 bases. V shed 5 bases and J 2 bases; nucleotides not matched to a gene: 3. CDR3 length equals 16 residues. Germline loops: CDR1 SEHNR, CDR2 FQNEAQ (reference sequence). The DNA of the CDR3 is TGTGCCAGCAGCCCAGGGACTAGCGGGACCTACAATGAGCAGTTCTTC. It specifies CASSPGTSGTYNEQFF.

J is TRBJ1-1 and V is TRBV14, with TRBD1 matching over 9 bases. This CDR3 region has 17 residues. J gave up 0 bases and V 2 bases, and 7 bases lay outside the gene matches. Germline CDR1 and CDR2: SGHDN and FVKESK. CDR3 residues: CASSQPYRGPMNTEAFF. In nucleotides, the CDR3 is TGTGCCAGCAGCCAACCGTACAGGGGGCCCATGAACACTGAAGCTTTCTTT.

This clone was seen once. The chain links TRBV7-2 to TRBJ2-5; 11 bases are shared with TRBD2. After removal of 3 bases from V and 2 bases from J, the junction contained 5 bases not matched to a gene. The CDR3 loop spans 16 amino acids. Per the germline V gene, CDR1 is SGHTA and CDR2 is FQGNSA. The CDR3 spells CASSFELAGVQETQYF. CDR3 bases: TGTGCCAGCAGCTTTGAACTAGCGGGAGTACAAGAGACCCAGTACTTC.

The chain couples TRBV5-1 to TRBJ2-3, with 11 bases identical to TRBD2. The V segment lost 2 bases and the J segment 3 bases; nucleotides outside the gene matches: 5. The germline gives CDR1 SGHRS, CDR2 YFSETQ. The CDR3 is 16 amino acids. CDR3 nucleotide sequence: TGCGCCAGCAGCTTTAGCGGGGGGGCCAAAACAGATACGCAGTATTTT. Amino acid sequence: CASSFSGGAKTDTQYF.

This clone was picked up one time. V and J are TRBV5-4 and TRBJ1-3; 8 nucleotides agree with TRBD1. J was trimmed by 9 bases and V by 0 bases; bases with no gene match: 5. Germline V lookup: CDR1 SGHNT, CDR2 YYREEE (reference sequence). This CDR3 contains 14 residues. The CDR3, as DNA: TGTGCCAGCAGCTTGGGCCAGGGGGCGAGCACCATATATTTT. Translated: CASSLGQGASTIYF.

The J gene is TRBJ1-6, the V gene TRBV5-4; perhaps TRBD1 as D (6 bases). Trimming cost V 5 bases and J 5 bases, with 11 bases left between them. Looked up from germline, CDR1 is SGHNT and CDR2 is YYREEE (reference sequence). The CDR3 consists of 14 residues. DNA of the CDR3: TGTGCCAGCAGACGGGACATTGATAATTCACCCCTCCACTTT. It yields the protein CASRRDIDNSPLHF. The full variable domain, completed using reference TRBV5-4 and TRBJ1-6, is ETGVTQSPTHLIKTRGQQVTLRCSSQSGHNTVSWYQQALGQGPQFIFQYYREEENGRGNFPPRFSGLQFPNYSSELNVNALELDDSALYLCASRRDIDNSPLHFGNGTRLTVT.

The V and J genes are TRBV19 and TRBJ1-6, with D possibly being TRBD1 (6 bases). The germline V gene encodes CDR1 LNHDA and CDR2 SQIVND (reference sequence). The V end was cut by 3 bases, the J end by 9 bases, with 9 bases between. This CDR3 is 13 amino acids long. The CDR3 here is CASSMTGGSPLHF. In DNA form, the CDR3 reads TGTGCCAGTAGTATGACAGGCGGTTCACCCCTCCACTTT. Filled out from reference TRBV19 and TRBJ1-6, the complete variable domain reads DGGITQSPKYLFRKEGQNVTLSCEQNLNHDAMYWYRQDPGQGLRLIYYSQIVNDFQKGDIAEGYSVSREKKESFPLTVTSAQKNPTAFYLCASSMTGGSPLHFGNGTRLTVT.

The chain employs TRBV6-6 and TRBJ1-1; 8 bases fit TRBD1. Germline V lookup: CDR1 MNHNY, CDR2 SVGAGI (reference sequence). V gave up 4 bases and J gave up 1 base; unmatched junction bases: 8. The CDR3 contains 16 residues. The CDR3 DNA reads as TGTGCCAGCAGTTCCGAGACGGACAGGGCGAACACTGAAGCTTTCTTT. It encodes CASSSETDRANTEAFF.

The chain uses TRBV4-2 and TRBJ2-2; the match to TRBD2 covers 9 bases. The CDR3 has 17 residues. Per germline, CDR1 LGHNA and CDR2 YNFKEQ. With V trimmed by 5 bases and J by 6 bases, 13 bases remained unmatched. The CDR3 is CASSKSIGIAGAGELFF. CDR3 sequence (DNA): TGTGCCAGCAGCAAAAGCATCGGAATAGCGGGAGCCGGGGAGCTGTTTTTT.

This clone occurred a few times. The V and J genes are TRBV7-3 and TRBJ2-5, with a tentative D call TRBD2 (6 bases). V lost 5 bases and J 1 base, leaving 8 bases between the germline ends. Germline assignment: CDR1 SGHTA and CDR2 FQGTGA. The CDR3 is made up of 13 amino acids. The CDR3 protein is CASSRSGQETQYF. CDR3 nucleotides: TGTGCCAGCAGCCGTAGCGGCCAAGAGACCCAGTACTTC.